This TCR beta chain was observed in a study of OX40 agonist ivuxolimab in advanced cancers. As for the study in general: Ivuxolimab, an agonist antibody against OX40 (CD134), was given to patients. A mean age of roughly 62 years, range roughly 23 to 85, was recorded, and approximately 85% were male.

Overall study results and limits: More expanded clones were seen, on average, in CD8+ T cells than in CD4+. Those patients achieving a partial response at 0.1-3.0 mg/kg showed among the lowest clonal expansion.

Germline assignment: CDR1 LNHNV and CDR2 YYDKDF (reference sequence). V gave up 3 bases and J gave up 7 bases, with 10 bases separating them. CDR3 length: 14 amino acids. The assay was immunoSEQ multiplex PCR, and TCRdb's table has in-frame clones only and misses some. The data hold roughly 70,000 clones, with roughly 86% observed a single time. Turning to this clone: No antigen is known for it.

This chain connects TRBV15 to TRBJ1-6, with D perhaps TRBD1 (5 bases). The TCR originated in an adult with an advanced solid tumor such as melanoma, head and neck, liver or kidney cancer. The material sequenced was CD4+ or CD8+ T cells sorted from blood, taken in a trial of the OX40 agonist ivuxolimab. This chain's CDR3 is CATSSTDSNSPLHF. The CDR3 DNA sequence: TGTGCCACCAGCAGTACCGACAGCAATTCACCCCTCCACTTT.